These T cell receptor beta chains were read from a single sample in a study of T-cell memory formation after mild COVID-19. MiXCR, applied by TCRdb to the 5' RACE reads, yields one record per CDR3 protein. The sample contains 200,000 to 300,000 distinct CDR3 sequences, approximately 9% of which appear only once. The sample comprised PBMCs or a T cell subset sorted from them (not recorded which). Receptors were obtained from a man between 18 and 35 years old who had mild COVID-19 (a few samples of this study predate the infection). Cell type and time point are not known. Each CDR3 is given with its conserved first and last residue. A D gene is named only where the DNA matches it firmly. Size values are once, few and many counts, or a class for expanded clones, and some rows have none.

clone_size: NA
j_call: TRBJ2-7
v_call: TRBV5-1
d_call: TRBD1
cdr3_aa: CASSLRTGTYNEQYF
cdr3_nt: TGCGCCAGCAGCCTGCGGACAGGGACATACAACGAGCAGTACTTC

clone_size: many
j_call: TRBJ2-1
v_call: TRBV27
d_call: NA
cdr3_aa: CASSFGTSSYNEQFF
cdr3_nt: TGTGCCAGCAGTTTTGGGACAAGCTCCTACAATGAGCAGTTCTTC

clone_size: few
j_call: TRBJ1-1
v_call: TRBV4-2
d_call: NA
cdr3_aa: CASSSEKGFHTEAFF
cdr3_nt: TGTGCCAGCAGCAGTGAGAAGGGGTTCCACACTGAAGCTTTCTTT

clone_size: few
j_call: TRBJ2-3
v_call: TRBV6-5
d_call: TRBD2
cdr3_aa: CASTRRASGGYTQYF
cdr3_nt: TGTGCCAGCACCCGAAGGGCTAGCGGGGGCTATACGCAGTATTTT

clone_size: NA
j_call: TRBJ1-1
v_call: TRBV5-1
d_call: TRBD1
cdr3_aa: CASSNRGVNTEAFF
cdr3_nt: TGCGCCAGCAGCAACAGGGGGGTGAACACTGAAGCTTTCTTT

clone_size: NA
j_call: TRBJ1-5
v_call: TRBV6-5
d_call: NA
cdr3_aa: CASSYRGSRNQPQHF
cdr3_nt: TGTGCCAGCAGTTACAGGGGATCCCGCAATCAGCCCCAGCATTTT

clone_size: few
j_call: TRBJ1-2
v_call: TRBV6-6
d_call: NA
cdr3_aa: CASSLDGPHLGNGYTF
cdr3_nt: TGTGCCAGCAGCCTCGACGGGCCCCACCTTGGAAATGGCTACACCTTC

clone_size: NA
j_call: TRBJ1-2
v_call: TRBV7-9
d_call: TRBD1
cdr3_aa: CASSLSTGQDYGYTF
cdr3_nt: TGTGCCAGCAGCCTTAGTACGGGACAGGACTATGGCTACACCTTC

clone_size: NA
j_call: TRBJ2-3
v_call: TRBV5-1
d_call: NA
cdr3_aa: CASSLGQAGGTDTQYF
cdr3_nt: TGCGCCAGCAGCTTGGGACAGGCCGGCGGGACAGATACGCAGTATTTT

clone_size: many
j_call: TRBJ2-2
v_call: TRBV11-2
d_call: TRBD2
cdr3_aa: CASSLLAGPNTGELFF
cdr3_nt: TGTGCCAGCAGCTTATTAGCGGGCCCAAACACCGGGGAGCTGTTTTTT

clone_size: NA
j_call: TRBJ1-1
v_call: TRBV6-2/TRBV6-3
d_call: NA
cdr3_aa: CASSYEGNTEAFF
cdr3_nt: TGTGCCAGCAGTTACGAGGGGAACACTGAAGCTTTCTTT

clone_size: few
j_call: TRBJ2-4
v_call: TRBV28
d_call: NA
cdr3_aa: CASSLGRIIAKNIQYF
cdr3_nt: TGTGCCAGCAGTTTAGGGAGGATTATAGCCAAAAACATTCAGTACTTC

clone_size: many
j_call: TRBJ2-3
v_call: TRBV7-2
d_call: TRBD2
cdr3_aa: CASSFSAGIERRDTQYF
cdr3_nt: TGTGCCAGCAGCTTTTCAGCGGGAATTGAGCGTCGGGATACGCAGTATTTT

clone_size: NA
j_call: TRBJ2-7
v_call: TRBV5-1
d_call: NA
cdr3_aa: CASSFRGAGDEQYF
cdr3_nt: TGCGCCAGCAGCTTCCGGGGGGCAGGGGACGAGCAGTACTTC

clone_size: few
j_call: TRBJ1-4
v_call: TRBV7-9
d_call: TRBD1
cdr3_aa: CASSSGTGGPNEKLFF
cdr3_nt: TGTGCCAGCAGCTCCGGGACAGGGGGACCTAATGAAAAACTGTTTTTT

clone_size: many
j_call: TRBJ2-3
v_call: TRBV10-3
d_call: TRBD2
cdr3_aa: CAISESLLAGITQYF
cdr3_nt: TGTGCCATCAGTGAAAGCCTTCTAGCGGGAATTACGCAGTATTTT

clone_size: few
j_call: TRBJ2-2
v_call: TRBV6-5
d_call: TRBD1
cdr3_aa: CASRGTGGAITGELFF
cdr3_nt: TGTGCCAGCAGAGGGACAGGGGGCGCGATCACCGGGGAGCTGTTTTTT

clone_size: NA
j_call: TRBJ1-2
v_call: TRBV20-1
d_call: NA
cdr3_aa: CSASLDYGYTF
cdr3_nt: TGCAGTGCTAGCTTGGATTATGGCTACACCTTC

clone_size: few
j_call: TRBJ1-2
v_call: TRBV7-9
d_call: NA
cdr3_aa: CASSFLLYGQTNYGYTF
cdr3_nt: TGTGCCAGCAGCTTCCTCCTATACGGACAGACTAACTATGGCTACACCTTC

clone_size: many
j_call: TRBJ2-5
v_call: TRBV7-2
d_call: NA
cdr3_aa: CASSLGLAMQTQYF
cdr3_nt: TGTGCCAGCAGCTTAGGCCTAGCGATGCAGACCCAGTACTTC

clone_size: few
j_call: TRBJ2-1
v_call: TRBV2
d_call: TRBD2
cdr3_aa: CASRPGTRYNEQFF
cdr3_nt: TGTGCCAGCAGACCCGGGACTAGGTACAATGAGCAGTTCTTC

clone_size: NA
j_call: TRBJ1-2
v_call: TRBV29-1
d_call: TRBD1
cdr3_aa: CSSKPGGTGGNYGYTF
cdr3_nt: TGCAGCTCAAAGCCGGGCGGGACAGGGGGTAACTATGGCTACACCTTC

clone_size: NA
j_call: TRBJ1-5
v_call: TRBV7-2
d_call: NA
cdr3_aa: CASSPSWGSNQPQHF
cdr3_nt: TGTGCCAGCAGTCCAAGTTGGGGAAGCAATCAGCCCCAGCATTTT

clone_size: NA
j_call: TRBJ2-7
v_call: TRBV11-2
d_call: TRBD1
cdr3_aa: CASSLTGGLDYEQYF
cdr3_nt: TGTGCCAGCAGCTTGACAGGGGGCCTCGACTACGAGCAGTACTTC

clone_size: NA
j_call: TRBJ2-7
v_call: TRBV7-3
d_call: TRBD1
cdr3_aa: CASSRGTGKYEQYF
cdr3_nt: TGTGCCAGCAGCCGAGGGACAGGAAAATACGAGCAGTACTTC

clone_size: few
j_call: TRBJ2-1
v_call: TRBV7-9
d_call: NA
cdr3_aa: CASSPEGIYNEQFF
cdr3_nt: TGTGCCAGCAGCCCGGAGGGGATTTACAATGAGCAGTTCTTC

clone_size: few
j_call: TRBJ2-7
v_call: TRBV12-3/TRBV12-4
d_call: NA
cdr3_aa: CASSLRGDEQYF
cdr3_nt: TGTGCCAGCAGTTTGCGCGGGGACGAGCAGTACTTC

clone_size: NA
j_call: TRBJ2-3
v_call: TRBV2
d_call: NA
cdr3_aa: CASSDWGFTDTQYF
cdr3_nt: TGTGCCAGCAGTGATTGGGGCTTTACAGATACGCAGTATTTT

clone_size: NA
j_call: TRBJ1-5
v_call: TRBV4-2
d_call: NA
cdr3_aa: CASSQGNLNQPQHF
cdr3_nt: TGTGCCAGCAGCCAAGGCAATCTCAATCAGCCCCAGCATTTT

clone_size: few
j_call: TRBJ2-2
v_call: TRBV12-3/TRBV12-4
d_call: NA
cdr3_aa: CASSYDRLSGTGELFF
cdr3_nt: TGTGCCAGCAGCTATGACAGACTCTCGGGCACCGGGGAGCTGTTTTTT

clone_size: many
j_call: TRBJ2-3
v_call: TRBV27
d_call: NA
cdr3_aa: CASTREGSTQYF
cdr3_nt: TGTGCCAGCACTCGTGAGGGTAGCACGCAGTATTTT

clone_size: few
j_call: TRBJ2-2
v_call: TRBV7-2
d_call: NA
cdr3_aa: CASSLGAASTGELFF
cdr3_nt: TGTGCCAGCAGCTTAGGGGCTGCAAGCACCGGGGAGCTGTTTTTT

clone_size: NA
j_call: TRBJ2-7
v_call: TRBV18
d_call: TRBD1
cdr3_aa: CASSPTAGTGRYEQYF
cdr3_nt: TGTGCCAGCTCACCGACCGCTGGGACAGGGCGGTACGAGCAGTACTTC

clone_size: NA
j_call: TRBJ1-1
v_call: TRBV20-1
d_call: NA
cdr3_aa: CSALPMITDTEAFF
cdr3_nt: TGCAGTGCCCTACCCATGATAACAGACACTGAAGCTTTCTTT

clone_size: few
j_call: TRBJ1-5
v_call: TRBV7-9
d_call: NA
cdr3_aa: CASSQSGSNQPQHF
cdr3_nt: TGTGCCAGCAGTCAATCGGGAAGCAATCAGCCCCAGCATTTT

clone_size: few
j_call: TRBJ2-7
v_call: TRBV6-2/TRBV6-3
d_call: NA
cdr3_aa: CASTLTRGSYEQYF
cdr3_nt: TGTGCCAGCACCCTCACGAGAGGCTCCTACGAGCAGTACTTC

clone_size: few
j_call: TRBJ2-3
v_call: TRBV5-1
d_call: NA
cdr3_aa: CASRINSGSTDTQYF
cdr3_nt: TGCGCCAGCAGGATCAATAGCGGTAGCACAGATACGCAGTATTTT

clone_size: NA
j_call: TRBJ1-2
v_call: TRBV27
d_call: NA
cdr3_aa: CASSYTPSDLYGYTF
cdr3_nt: TGTGCCAGCAGTTATACCCCCTCCGACCTCTATGGCTACACCTTC

clone_size: NA
j_call: TRBJ1-5
v_call: TRBV7-2
d_call: NA
cdr3_aa: CASSGENQPQHF
cdr3_nt: TGTGCCAGCAGCGGGGAGAATCAGCCCCAGCATTTT

clone_size: NA
j_call: TRBJ1-1
v_call: TRBV7-2
d_call: NA
cdr3_aa: CASSPGPGWNTEAFF
cdr3_nt: TGTGCCAGCAGCCCCGGACCGGGCTGGAACACTGAAGCTTTCTTT

clone_size: few
j_call: TRBJ2-2
v_call: TRBV12-3/TRBV12-4
d_call: TRBD1
cdr3_aa: CASSLMTGGSGELFF
cdr3_nt: TGTGCCAGCAGTTTGATGACAGGGGGCTCCGGGGAGCTGTTTTTT

clone_size: few
j_call: TRBJ1-5
v_call: TRBV7-2
d_call: NA
cdr3_aa: CASSLQERQPQHF
cdr3_nt: TGTGCCAGCAGCTTACAGGAACGTCAGCCCCAGCATTTT

clone_size: NA
j_call: TRBJ1-3
v_call: TRBV12-3/TRBV12-4
d_call: NA
cdr3_aa: CASKQGAGNTIYF
cdr3_nt: TGTGCCAGCAAACAGGGCGCTGGAAACACCATATATTTT

clone_size: few
j_call: TRBJ2-6
v_call: TRBV7-3
d_call: NA
cdr3_aa: CASSQGTTNVLTF
cdr3_nt: TGTGCCAGCAGCCAAGGGACGACCAACGTCCTGACTTTC

clone_size: few
j_call: TRBJ2-5
v_call: TRBV27
d_call: TRBD2
cdr3_aa: CASSRRVAGGETQYF
cdr3_nt: TGTGCCAGCAGCCGCAGGGTAGCGGGGGGAGAGACCCAGTACTTC

clone_size: NA
j_call: TRBJ2-3
v_call: TRBV7-3
d_call: TRBD2
cdr3_aa: CASSTPAGSGGASTDTQYF
cdr3_nt: TGTGCCAGCAGCACCCCAGCGGGTAGCGGGGGAGCTAGCACAGATACGCAGTATTTT

clone_size: few
j_call: TRBJ2-1
v_call: TRBV7-9
d_call: TRBD2
cdr3_aa: CASSNLAGVGNEQFF
cdr3_nt: TGTGCCAGCAGCAACCTAGCGGGGGTGGGCAATGAGCAGTTCTTC

clone_size: many
j_call: TRBJ2-5
v_call: TRBV5-1
d_call: TRBD1
cdr3_aa: CASSLAGQGAETQYF
cdr3_nt: TGCGCCAGCAGCTTGGCCGGACAGGGGGCTGAGACCCAGTACTTC

clone_size: few
j_call: TRBJ2-3
v_call: TRBV7-3
d_call: NA
cdr3_aa: CASSPGSSTGTDTQYF
cdr3_nt: TGTGCCAGCAGCCCCGGGTCTTCCACGGGCACAGATACGCAGTATTTT

clone_size: NA
j_call: TRBJ2-2
v_call: TRBV6-1
d_call: NA
cdr3_aa: CASGLGYTGELFF
cdr3_nt: TGTGCCAGCGGGCTCGGGTACACCGGGGAGCTGTTTTTT

clone_size: NA
j_call: TRBJ1-5
v_call: TRBV6-6
d_call: NA
cdr3_aa: CASLQGLGNQPQHF
cdr3_nt: TGTGCCAGTTTACAGGGTTTAGGAAATCAGCCCCAGCATTTT

clone_size: few
j_call: TRBJ1-5
v_call: TRBV6-1
d_call: TRBD1
cdr3_aa: CASSEARQGLTQPQHF
cdr3_nt: TGTGCCAGCAGTGAAGCGAGACAGGGTTTGACTCAGCCCCAGCATTTT

clone_size: few
j_call: TRBJ2-6
v_call: TRBV29-1
d_call: TRBD1
cdr3_aa: CSVEGQGSAGANVLTF
cdr3_nt: TGCAGCGTTGAAGGACAGGGTAGCGCTGGGGCCAACGTCCTGACTTTC

clone_size: NA
j_call: TRBJ1-5
v_call: TRBV10-3
d_call: NA
cdr3_aa: CAISDGRGNQPQHF
cdr3_nt: TGTGCCATCAGTGACGGACGGGGAAATCAGCCCCAGCATTTT

clone_size: NA
j_call: TRBJ2-1
v_call: TRBV11-2
d_call: NA
cdr3_aa: CASNSYRDFDQFF
cdr3_nt: TGTGCCAGCAACTCTTACCGGGACTTCGATCAGTTCTTC

clone_size: few
j_call: TRBJ1-4
v_call: TRBV4-3
d_call: TRBD1
cdr3_aa: CASSQAWTGGEKLFF
cdr3_nt: TGCGCCAGCAGCCAAGCTTGGACAGGGGGTGAAAAACTGTTTTTT

clone_size: few
j_call: TRBJ2-1
v_call: TRBV6-6
d_call: NA
cdr3_aa: CASSPSTESSYNEQFF
cdr3_nt: TGTGCCAGCAGTCCGTCGACAGAAAGCTCCTACAATGAGCAGTTCTTC